This entry describes one T cell receptor beta chain. Antigen: not known. Using around 10 ml of fresh peripheral blood, PBMCs were prepared. The data originate from a study of T cells in Graves' hyperthyroidism and ophthalmopathy. General observations from the study: The model anticipated ophthalmopathy a median approximately 6.5 months pre-onset. Most expanded thyroid clonotypes above 0.001 recurred in blood. A model of 13 V-J pairs discriminated ophthalmopathy from stable hyperthyroidism.

Authors of the study amplified TCR beta CDR3 regions from RNA transcripts. An initial round of RT-PCR targeting the TCR CDR3 relied on the HTBI primer set. TCRdb re-analysed the multiplex PCR reads in MiXCR, keeping a single row per CDR3 protein. This table has roughly 400,000 distinct CDR3 sequences, more than 12% appearing once. The CDR3 has 20 residues. V shed 5 bases and J 5 bases; nucleotides not matched to a gene: 21. Germline CDR1 MNHNS, CDR2 SASEGT. The chain recombines TRBV6-1 with TRBJ2-5, with 12 bases aligning to TRBD2. This receptor was taken from a man aged 45 to 65 with Graves' ophthalmopathy. The sequenced material came from blood. The CDR3 loop reads CASSLLGLAGKPSLQETQYF. Written as DNA, the CDR3 is TGTGCCAGCAGTCTCCTAGGACTAGCGGGAAAACCCTCCCTCCAGGAGACCCAGTACTTC.